This paragraph covers one T cell receptor (beta chain) sequence. Profiled with immunoSEQ multiplex PCR; TCRdb holds only in-frame clones, not every one. The sample lists about 14,000 clones, roughly three quarters occurring once. This record belongs to a study of sequential checkpoint blockade in melanoma. Treatment described: randomized to nivolumab then ipilimumab (arm A) or the reverse (arm B). Sequenced here: CD8+ T cells sorted from blood (inferred from file names), sampled from a patient given nivolumab and ipilimumab in sequence. This receptor was obtained from a human patient with melanoma. Some clones in this sample may be carry-over from other donors' samples.

The CDR3 here is CASSSSGVIGTYEQYF. The DNA for the CDR3 is TGTGCCAGCAGTTCTAGTGGGGTTATCGGGACCTACGAGCAGTACTTC. The chain links TRBV6-5 to TRBJ2-7; the D gene is possibly TRBD2 (5 bases). This CDR3 spans 16 amino acids. CDR1 and CDR2 from the germline V gene are MNHEY and SVGAGI. The ends were cut back, 4 bases at V and 2 bases at J, with 18 bases in the middle.